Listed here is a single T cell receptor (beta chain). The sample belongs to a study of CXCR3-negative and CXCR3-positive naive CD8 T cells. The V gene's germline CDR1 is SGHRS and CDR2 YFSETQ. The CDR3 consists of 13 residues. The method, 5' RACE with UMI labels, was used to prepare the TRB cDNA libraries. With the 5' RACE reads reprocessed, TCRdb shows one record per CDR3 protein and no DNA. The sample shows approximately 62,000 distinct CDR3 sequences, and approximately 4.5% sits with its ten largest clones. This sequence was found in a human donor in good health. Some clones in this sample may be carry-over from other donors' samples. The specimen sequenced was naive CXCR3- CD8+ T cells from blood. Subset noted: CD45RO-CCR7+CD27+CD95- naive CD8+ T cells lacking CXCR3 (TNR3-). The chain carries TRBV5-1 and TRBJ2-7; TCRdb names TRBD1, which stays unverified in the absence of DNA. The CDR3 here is CASSQAPYYEQYF.